This TCR beta chain was found in a study of blood T cell repertoires in COVID-19. Study context: Acute and convalescent COVID-19 specimens originated in the United States, Italy and Spain. The cDNA or gDNA used as material had been derived from T cells, B-cell-depleted T cells, or PBMCs.

In the authors' methods: Scientists estimated how many nucleated cells there were by amplifying reference gene primers. Profiled with immunoSEQ multiplex PCR; TCRdb holds only in-frame clones, not every one. V and J calls and clone size are copied from that table; D and trimming were computed from the DNA. The repertoire holds around 40,000 clones, with 90% to 95% as singletons. Losses at the gene ends were 4 bases for V and 0 bases for J; bases not matched to a gene: 4. This CDR3 spans 15 amino acids. Germline values: CDR1 SEHNR, CDR2 FQNEAQ (reference sequence). The clonotype comes from a human donor with active COVID-19. The donor label of this sample is uncertain. The J gene is TRBJ1-1, the V gene TRBV7-9; TRBD1 agrees at 8 bases. The sample comprised peripheral blood. Here the CDR3 DNA reads TGTGCCAGCAGCTCTCCGACAGGGGTGAACACTGAAGCTTTCTTT. The encoded protein is CASSSPTGVNTEAFF.